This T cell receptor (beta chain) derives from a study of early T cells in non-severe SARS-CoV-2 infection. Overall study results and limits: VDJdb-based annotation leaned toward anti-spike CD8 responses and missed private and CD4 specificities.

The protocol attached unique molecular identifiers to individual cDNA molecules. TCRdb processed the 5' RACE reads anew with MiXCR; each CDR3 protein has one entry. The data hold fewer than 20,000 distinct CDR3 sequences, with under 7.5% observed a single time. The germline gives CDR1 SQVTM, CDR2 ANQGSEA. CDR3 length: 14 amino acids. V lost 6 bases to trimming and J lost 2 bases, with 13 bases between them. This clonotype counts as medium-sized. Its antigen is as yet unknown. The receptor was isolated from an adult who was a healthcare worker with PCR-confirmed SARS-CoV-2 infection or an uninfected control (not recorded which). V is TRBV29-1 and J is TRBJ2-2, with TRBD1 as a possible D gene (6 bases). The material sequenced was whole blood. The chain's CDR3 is CSVWDGTNTGELFF. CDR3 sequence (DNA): TGCAGCGTATGGGACGGGACAAACACCGGGGAGCTGTTTTTT.